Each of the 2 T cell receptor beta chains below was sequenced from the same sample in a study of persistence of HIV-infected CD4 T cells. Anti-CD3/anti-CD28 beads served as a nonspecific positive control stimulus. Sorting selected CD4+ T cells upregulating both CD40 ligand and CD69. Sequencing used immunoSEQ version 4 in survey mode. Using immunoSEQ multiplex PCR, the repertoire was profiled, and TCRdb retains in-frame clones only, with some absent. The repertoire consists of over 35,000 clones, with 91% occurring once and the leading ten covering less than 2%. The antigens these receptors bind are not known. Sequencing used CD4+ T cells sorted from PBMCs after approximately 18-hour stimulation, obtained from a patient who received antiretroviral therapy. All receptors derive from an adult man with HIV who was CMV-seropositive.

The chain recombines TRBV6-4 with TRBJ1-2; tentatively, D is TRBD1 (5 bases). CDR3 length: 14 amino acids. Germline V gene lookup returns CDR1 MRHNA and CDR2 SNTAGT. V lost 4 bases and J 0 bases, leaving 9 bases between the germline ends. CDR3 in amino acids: CASSAGTANYGYTF. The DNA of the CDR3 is TGTGCCAGCAGTGCAGGGACTGCTAACTATGGCTACACCTTC.

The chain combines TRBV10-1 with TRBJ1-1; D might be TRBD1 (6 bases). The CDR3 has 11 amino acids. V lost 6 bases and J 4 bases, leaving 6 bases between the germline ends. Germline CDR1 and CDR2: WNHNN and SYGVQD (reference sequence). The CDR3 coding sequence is TGCGCCAGCAGGGGGGCCACTGAAGCTTTCTTT. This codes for CASRGATEAFF.